These 23 T cell receptor beta chains share one sample of origin, sequenced in a study of T cells in Graves' hyperthyroidism and ophthalmopathy. Using RNA transcripts as the source, TCR beta CDR3 regions were amplified. Researchers ran a first-round RT-PCR on the TCR CDR3 using the HTBI primer set. Using its own MiXCR run on the multiplex PCR reads, TCRdb lists one record per CDR3 protein. The table lists fewer than 600,000 distinct CDR3 sequences, about 14% of them singletons. The sample taken for sequencing was blood. The receptors derive from a woman aged 40 to 50 with Graves' hyperthyroidism.

This clonotype came up many times. The chain combines TRBV5-1 with TRBJ2-1; TRBD1 agrees at 10 bases. CDR1 is SGHRS, CDR2 YFSETQ, per germline. The V segment lost 2 bases and the J segment 7 bases; nucleotides outside the gene matches: 6. There are 15 residues in the CDR3. The CDR3: CASSLTGQGLNEQFF. The CDR3, as DNA: TGCGCCAGCAGCTTAACGGGACAGGGGTTGAATGAGCAGTTCTTC.

This clonotype appeared many times. CDR3 nucleotide sequence: TGCAGTGCTACGCCTACCATAAACACCGGGGAGCTGTTTTTT. Its protein product is CSATPTINTGELFF. The chain couples TRBV20-1 to TRBJ2-2; no reliable D call. Per the germline V gene, CDR1 is DFQATT and CDR2 is SNEGSKA (reference sequence). Trimming cost V 4 bases and J 2 bases, with 11 bases left between them. The CDR3 runs to 14 residues.

Only one count was recorded for this clonotype. The genes are TRBV6-1 and TRBJ2-7; a weak D match, TRBD1 (6 bases). The V end was cut by 6 bases, the J end by 6 bases, with 12 bases between. CDR1 and CDR2 (germline): MNHNS, SASEGT. The CDR3 runs to 12 residues. The chain's CDR3 is CASRSQGTEQYF. The DNA of the CDR3 is TGTGCCAGCAGATCTCAGGGGACCGAGCAGTACTTC.

The sample holds many counts of this clonotype. V is TRBV30 and J is TRBJ2-5; TRBD2 might be the D (5 bases). Looked up from germline, CDR1 is GTSNPN and CDR2 is SVGIG (reference sequence). This CDR3 is 14 amino acids long. Trimming stripped 1 base from V and 4 bases from J, with 13 bases between. CDR3 nucleotides: TGTGCCTGGAGTGCCCACGGCGGGCCAGAGACCCAGTACTTC. Residues: CAWSAHGGPETQYF.

A few counts support this clonotype. The chain combines TRBV2 with TRBJ2-7; 9 nucleotides line up with TRBD2. This CDR3 spans 13 amino acids. V shed 5 bases, J shed 4 bases, and the junction held 3 bases outside the gene matches. Germline CDR1 SNHLY, CDR2 FYNNEI. CDR3 sequence reads: CASSISGGYEQYF. CDR3 nucleotide sequence: TGTGCCAGCAGTATCAGCGGGGGGTACGAGCAGTACTTC.

In DNA form, the CDR3 reads TGTGCCAGTAGCGCCTCTAGCGGTCCCTACGAGCAGTACTTC. This sequence encodes CASSASSGPYEQYF. V usage is TRBV19 and J usage is TRBJ2-7, with 7 nucleotides matching TRBD2. The CDR3 runs to 14 residues. Germline V gene lookup returns CDR1 LNHDA and CDR2 SQIVND (reference sequence). The V segment lost 6 bases and the J segment 2 bases; nucleotides outside the gene matches: 7.

This clonotype was counted only a few times. The gene calls are TRBV20-1 and TRBJ2-3; the D is unclear. The CDR3 is 16 residues long. V was cut by 4 bases and J by 1 base, with 18 bases left in between. Per the germline V gene, CDR1 is DFQATT and CDR2 is SNEGSKA (reference sequence). The CDR3 region is CSATPSTGRGTDTQYF. The CDR3 coding sequence is TGCAGTGCTACCCCTTCGACGGGCCGGGGCACAGATACGCAGTATTTT.

This clonotype was found many times. The rearrangement joins TRBV5-1 to TRBJ2-1; a possible D gene is TRBD2 (7 bases). The CDR3 spans 15 residues. The germline V and J ends were trimmed by 0 bases and 1 base, with 8 bases remaining between them. Germline values: CDR1 SGHRS, CDR2 YFSETQ. The DNA of the CDR3 is TGCGCCAGCAGCTTGGAGGGGGGGTCCTACAATGAGCAGTTCTTC. Translating gives CASSLEGGSYNEQFF.

This rearrangement joins TRBV19 to TRBJ1-5; a possible D gene is TRBD1 (6 bases). Trimming took off 3 bases at V and 7 bases at J, with 19 bases between the two ends. The CDR3 is 16 amino acids. Germline CDR1 reads LNHDA; CDR2 reads SQIVND (reference sequence). CDR3 loop: CASSILPGPGGQPQHF. The CDR3 nucleotides read TGTGCCAGTAGTATTCTACCGGGCCCGGGGGGCCAGCCCCAGCATTTT. The whole variable domain, remainder taken from reference TRBV19 and TRBJ1-5, is DGGITQSPKYLFRKEGQNVTLSCEQNLNHDAMYWYRQDPGQGLRLIYYSQIVNDFQKGDIAEGYSVSREKKESFPLTVTSAQKNPTAFYLCASSILPGPGGQPQHFGDGTRLSIL.

This clonotype came up many times. V and J are TRBV5-6 and TRBJ2-7, with D unclear. The CDR3 spans 14 residues. V gave up 3 bases and J gave up 3 bases, with 13 bases separating them. CDR1 and CDR2 (germline): SGHDT, YYEEEE. CDR3 nucleotides: TGTGCCAGCAGCTCGGAGTGGCAAGACTACGAGCAGTACTTC. Translating gives CASSSEWQDYEQYF.

Many counts were recorded for this clonotype. The chain uses TRBV29-1 and TRBJ2-7, with D tentatively TRBD2 (6 bases). Trimming took off 2 bases at V and 0 bases at J, with 17 bases between the two ends. Germline V gene lookup returns CDR1 SQVTM and CDR2 ANQGSEA. This CDR3 contains 16 residues. The CDR3 nucleotides are TGCAGCGTTGAAAAATTAAGAGCGGGCCTCTCCTACGAGCAGTACTTC. Translating it yields CSVEKLRAGLSYEQYF.

Ten or more counts support this clonotype. CDR3: CATQRTGVDYGYTF. The CDR3 DNA follows: TGTGCCACACAACGGACAGGGGTGGACTATGGCTACACCTTC. This sequence joins TRBV10-3 and TRBJ1-2; 9 bases are a match to TRBD1. Germline V lookup: CDR1 ENHRY, CDR2 SYGVKD. V lost 10 bases to trimming and J lost 3 bases; unmatched junction nucleotides: 9. This CDR3 is 14 amino acids long.

This clonotype was observed a handful of times. The rearrangement joins TRBV6-1 to TRBJ1-6; D remains unclear. V shed 4 bases and J shed 9 bases, with 7 bases lying between them. This CDR3 region has 12 residues. CDR1 is MNHNS, CDR2 SASEGT, per germline. The CDR3, as DNA: TGTGCCAGCAGTGGGGTATCTTCACCCCTCCACTTT. This sequence encodes CASSGVSSPLHF.

Only one count was recorded for this clonotype. This chain links TRBV7-2 with TRBJ2-1; 11 positions match TRBD2. CDR3 length: 16 residues. With V trimmed by 1 base and J by 9 bases, 8 bases remained unmatched. Germline CDR1 SGHTA, CDR2 FQGNSA. DNA of the CDR3: TGTGCCAGCAGCTTAGAGAGCCTAGCGGGAGGCATTGAGCAGTTCTTC. It specifies CASSLESLAGGIEQFF.

This clonotype has more than one count but fewer than ten. The gene calls are TRBV19 and TRBJ2-2, with D tentatively TRBD1 (5 bases). In germline, CDR1 is LNHDA, CDR2 SQIVND (reference sequence). This CDR3 comprises 14 residues. V was trimmed by 3 bases and J by 4 bases, leaving 9 bases between them. For the CDR3, the DNA is TGTGCCAGTAGTATTGCCCAGGGCACCGGGGAGCTGTTTTTT. Its protein is CASSIAQGTGELFF.

In its sample, this clonotype was seen many times. The chain combines TRBV27 with TRBJ2-7; D not certain. Germline CDR1 MNHEY, CDR2 SMNVEV (reference sequence). V gave up 6 bases and J gave up 3 bases, with 12 bases separating them. This CDR3 spans 13 amino acids. This CDR3 reads CASRAPGSYEQYF. The CDR3 DNA sequence: TGTGCCAGCAGGGCCCCCGGCAGCTACGAGCAGTACTTC.

This clonotype was found many times. The chain is built from TRBV27 and TRBJ2-1; TRBD2 agrees at 9 bases. The V gene end was trimmed by 2 bases and the J gene end by 4 bases; junction bases not matched to a gene: 6. Per the germline V gene, CDR1 is MNHEY and CDR2 is SMNVEV (reference sequence). The CDR3 is 16 residues long. The CDR3 loop reads CASSLATSGLYNEQFF. The CDR3 DNA reads TGTGCCAGCAGTTTAGCGACTAGCGGCTTATACAATGAGCAGTTCTTC.

The chain recombines TRBV5-4 with TRBJ2-7, with TRBD1 identical over 11 bases. The ends lost 6 bases at V and 4 bases at J; junction bases unmatched: 6. From germline, CDR1 is SGHNT and CDR2 YYREEE (reference sequence). CDR3 size: 14 residues. Here the CDR3 DNA reads TGTGCCAGCACCCAAGGACAGGGGGCATACGAGCAGTACTTC. Its protein is CASTQGQGAYEQYF.

This clonotype was picked up a small number of times. This chain joins TRBV9 and TRBJ2-3; possible D gene TRBD2, 5 bases. Trimming stripped 3 bases from V and 3 bases from J, with 14 bases between. CDR1 and CDR2 from the germline V gene are SGDLS and YYNGEE. The CDR3 runs to 15 residues. The CDR3 reads CASSAEDGVTDTQYF. CDR3 sequence (DNA): TGTGCCAGCAGCGCAGAGGACGGGGTGACAGATACGCAGTATTTT. Variable domain in full (rest from reference TRBV9 and TRBJ2-3): DSGVTQTPKHLITATGQRVTLRCSPRSGDLSVYWYQQSLDQGLQFLIQYYNGEERAKGNILERFSAQQFPDLHSELNLSSLELGDSALYFCASSAEDGVTDTQYFGPGTRLTVL.

A remark on this clonotype: This may be a read error: a much more frequent sequence differs by one nucleotide. This rearrangement joins TRBV6-1 to TRBJ1-5, with a weak D call TRBD1 (5 bases). Looked up from germline, CDR1 is MNHNS and CDR2 is SASEGT. This CDR3 is 14 amino acids long. The CDR3 DNA reads TGTACCAGCAGTGATTCGGGGGTGAATCAGCCCCAGCATTTT. This translates into CTSSDSGVNQPQHF.

The table lists this clonotype with many counts. The rearrangement links TRBV5-1 to TRBJ2-2, with D maybe TRBD1 (6 bases). Per the germline V gene, CDR1 is SGHRS and CDR2 is YFSETQ. CDR3 length equals 16 residues. Trimming cost V 0 bases and J 7 bases, with 16 bases left between them. The CDR3 loop is CASSLAGTRRGGELFF. The CDR3 nucleotides read TGCGCCAGCAGCTTGGCCGGGACACGCCGGGGCGGGGAGCTGTTTTTT.

The J gene is TRBJ2-7, the V gene TRBV10-1, with unresolved D. Germline V gene lookup returns CDR1 WNHNN and CDR2 SYGVQD (reference sequence). Trimming cost V 5 bases and J 5 bases, with 16 bases left between them. This CDR3 spans 14 amino acids. The CDR3 DNA sequence: TGCGCCAGCAGTCCCGTACGGATCGGCGACGAGCAGTACTTC. Encoded protein: CASSPVRIGDEQYF.

This clonotype has ten or more counts. The chain is built from TRBV20-1 and TRBJ2-5, with D maybe TRBD1 (5 bases). Germline V gene data show CDR1 as DFQATT and CDR2 as SNEGSKA (reference sequence). Trimming took off 0 bases at V and 2 bases at J, with 16 bases between the two ends. This CDR3 contains 16 residues. The CDR3 loop is CSARDPDRQIQETQYF. The CDR3 region has the DNA TGCAGTGCTAGAGATCCGGATCGACAGATACAAGAGACCCAGTACTTC.